The next 14 T cell receptor beta chains were all read from a single sample in a study of T cell changes during pregnancy in multiple sclerosis. Clones were read by immunoSEQ multiplex PCR, and TCRdb kept only the in-frame ones, dropping some. The sample has tens of thousands of clones, around 90% seen once; the top ten hold 2.6%. The source material was peripheral blood, sampled before pregnancy. The receptors stem from a female donor with multiple sclerosis, enrolled in a pregnancy study.

Turning to this clone: Compared with germline, one end of the junction differs, possibly owing to a read error. V gene TRBV28 combines with J gene TRBJ2-4, with TRBD1 matching 11 bases. The germline CDR1 and CDR2 sequences are MDHEN and SYDVKM. The CDR3 is 12 residues long. CDR3 residues: CASSTGQGAQVF. The CDR3 DNA reads TGTGCCAGCAGTACCGGACAGGGGGCGCAGGTCTTC.

V and J are TRBV28 and TRBJ1-1, with D hard to call. The germline V gene encodes CDR1 MDHEN and CDR2 SYDVKM. There are 12 residues in the CDR3. V was pared by 4 bases and J by 1 base, with 4 bases between. The CDR3 loop is CASSSRNTEAFF. The CDR3 coding sequence is TGTGCCAGCAGTTCGAGGAACACTGAAGCTTTCTTT.

V gene TRBV5-1 combines with J gene TRBJ1-2; maybe TRBD1 (6 bases). In germline, CDR1 is SGHRS, CDR2 YFSETQ. The CDR3 loop spans 15 amino acids. Trimming shortened V by 2 bases and J by 4 bases, and 15 bases separated the two germline ends. As DNA, the CDR3 is TGCGCCAGCAGCTTCGACGGGACATCGTCCTATGGCTACACCTTC. This codes for CASSFDGTSSYGYTF.

This clone has a single count. The V gene is TRBV10-2, the J gene TRBJ2-3; 8 positions match TRBD2. V dropped 7 bases and J dropped 4; count of bases not matched to a gene: 4. The CDR3 consists of 13 residues. The germline V gene encodes CDR1 WSHSY and CDR2 SAAADI. CDR3 in amino acids: CASTTGGADTQYF. The CDR3 DNA reads as TGCGCCAGCACTACGGGAGGGGCAGATACGCAGTATTTT.

The chain recombines TRBV19 with TRBJ1-2; TRBD1 might be the D (5 bases). The CDR3 sequence is 14 residues long. Germline assignment: CDR1 LNHDA and CDR2 SQIVND (reference sequence). V lost 5 bases, J lost 4 bases, and 14 bases lay in between. CDR3: CASSLSGSGYGYTF. The CDR3 DNA reads TGTGCCAGTAGTCTCTCAGGGTCTGGCTATGGCTACACCTTC.

Comments on this clone: One end of the junction fails to match germline, which may point to a read error. The genes are TRBV7-7 and TRBJ2-3, with D maybe TRBD1 (6 bases). Germline CDR1 reads SSHAT; CDR2 reads FNYEAQ (reference sequence). This CDR3 contains 13 residues. CDR3 nucleotide sequence: TGTGCTAGCAGCGAAACAGGGTTGGATACGCAGTATTTT. Translation: CASSETGLDTQYF. The entire variable domain, with the rest obtained from reference TRBV7-7 and TRBJ2-3, is as follows: GAGVSQSPRYKVTKRGQDVTLRCDPISSHATLYWYQQALGQGPEFLTYFNYEAQPDKSGLPSDRFSAERPEGSISTLTIQRTEQRDSAMYRCASSETGLDTQYFGPGTRLTVL.

This sequence joins TRBV9 and TRBJ2-7, with 7 bases identical to TRBD2. CDR3 length: 11 amino acids. Germline assignment: CDR1 SGDLS and CDR2 YYNGEE. Germline trimming cut 5 bases from V and 9 bases from J; bases unmatched to any gene: 5. The CDR3 DNA reads TGTGCCAGCAGTGATGGACTAGGGCAGTACTTC. It encodes CASSDGLGQYF.

This clone was seen more than once but under ten times. The chain recombines TRBV6-5 with TRBJ1-1; TRBD1 aligns across 10 bases. CDR3 length equals 14 residues. Trimming removed 6 bases from V and 5 bases from J; junction bases left unmatched: 6. Germline CDR1 MNHEY, CDR2 SVGAGI. The CDR3 is CASRETGGYTEAFF. The CDR3 bases are TGTGCCAGCAGGGAGACAGGGGGCTATACTGAAGCTTTCTTT.

This chain uses TRBV27 with TRBJ2-5, with 10 nucleotides matching TRBD2. This CDR3 is built from 17 residues. J gave up 4 bases and V 0 bases, and 8 bases lay outside the gene matches. Germline CDR1 is MNHEY and CDR2 is SMNVEV (reference sequence). The CDR3 DNA sequence: TGTGCCAGCAGTTTATCGAGGGTAGCGGGAGGAGGAGAGACCCAGTACTTC. Its translation is CASSLSRVAGGGETQYF.

This chain joins TRBV6-5 and TRBJ2-7; D is possibly TRBD1 (5 bases). This CDR3 contains 12 residues. Between the trimmed V and J ends, which lost 10 bases and 0 bases, there was a span of 10 bases. Per the germline V gene, CDR1 is MNHEY and CDR2 is SVGAGI. CDR3 sequence reads: CATKDSSYEQYF. CDR3 bases: TGTGCCACCAAAGACAGCTCCTACGAGCAGTACTTC.

The chain has TRBV13 and TRBJ1-1; D call uncertain. Germline CDR1 PRHDT, CDR2 FYEKMQ (reference sequence). The CDR3 contains 18 residues. Trimming took off 5 bases at V and 1 base at J, with 23 bases between the two ends. CDR3 DNA: TGTGCCAGCAGCCCACGGTCCCTTAATTACCTCAAGAACACTGAAGCTTTCTTT. Translation gives CASSPRSLNYLKNTEAFF.

The chain links TRBV7-9 to TRBJ2-7, with 11 bases identical to TRBD2. There are 15 residues in the CDR3. The germline V gene encodes CDR1 SEHNR and CDR2 FQNEAQ (reference sequence). Trimming took 1 base from V and 2 from J; bases not matched to a gene: 1. CDR3 DNA sequence: TGTGCCAGCAGCTTAGGACTAGCGGGACCCTACGAGCAGTACTTC. It encodes CASSLGLAGPYEQYF.

The rearrangement joins TRBV7-2 to TRBJ2-1, with 9 bases that match TRBD1. From germline, CDR1 is SGHTA and CDR2 FQGNSA. The CDR3 contains 15 residues. V shed 8 bases and J 4 bases; nucleotides not matched to a gene: 9. In DNA form, the CDR3 reads TGTGCCAGCGGTTCCGGGACAGGGTGGTACAATGAGCAGTTCTTC. Its translation is CASGSGTGWYNEQFF. Based on the CDR3 plus reference TRBV7-2 and TRBJ2-1, the full variable domain is GAGVSQSPSNKVTEKGKDVELRCDPISGHTALYWYRQSLGQGLEFLIYFQGNSAPDKSGLPSDRFSAERTGGSVSTLTIQRTQQEDSAVYLCASGSGTGWYNEQFFGPGTRLTVL.

The rearrangement joins TRBV10-3 to TRBJ2-7, with 11 bases fitting TRBD2. Losses at the gene ends were 11 bases for V and 0 bases for J; bases not matched to a gene: 6. The CDR3 runs 14 residues. The germline CDR1 and CDR2 sequences are ENHRY and SYGVKD. As DNA, the CDR3 is TGTGCCGCCGGGACTAGCGGTAACTCCTACGAGCAGTACTTC. Translating gives CAAGTSGNSYEQYF.